These 27 T cell receptor beta chains originate from one sample sequenced in a study of T cell responses to AZD1222 COVID-19 vaccine. The assay was immunoSEQ multiplex PCR, and TCRdb's table has in-frame clones only and misses some. The sample carries some 200,000 clones, roughly nine tenths recorded once. The starting material was peripheral blood, obtained 28 days after the second AZD1222 dose. These TCRs come from an adult who received the AZD1222 COVID-19 vaccine.

J is TRBJ1-1 and V is TRBV28; tentative D call: TRBD1 (5 bases). The CDR3 totals 15 residues. Germline values: CDR1 MDHEN, CDR2 SYDVKM. V dropped 2 bases and J dropped 6 bases, with 16 bases sitting between them. The CDR3 region is CASSLGQLLSAEAFF. DNA for the CDR3: TGTGCCAGCAGTTTAGGACAACTTCTATCCGCTGAAGCTTTCTTT.

The chain has TRBV5-1 and TRBJ1-5; D ambiguous. The length of the CDR3 is 15 residues. Germline assignment: CDR1 SGHRS and CDR2 YFSETQ. V lost 4 bases to trimming and J lost 6 bases, with 17 bases between them. CDR3 nucleotides: TGCGCCAGCAGCCCGGACGGATTTGACCTTCAGCCCCAGCATTTT. This translates into CASSPDGFDLQPQHF.

This clone was detected once. The CDR3 coding sequence is TGTGCCAGCAGCTTAAGGCCAGGGGGCTCTAATTCACCCCTCCACTTT. Protein: CASSLRPGGSNSPLHF. The chain combines TRBV7-2 with TRBJ1-6; 8 nucleotides match TRBD1. CDR1 is SGHTA, CDR2 FQGNSA, per germline. V trimming: 2 bases; J trimming: 6 bases; junction bases outside the gene matches: 6. The CDR3 has 16 amino acids.

The genes are TRBV15 and TRBJ2-7; D unresolved. The CDR3 is 16 amino acids. Germline loops: CDR1 LNHNV, CDR2 YYDKDF (reference sequence). V lost 5 bases and J 0 bases, leaving 17 bases between the germline ends. The DNA for the CDR3 is TGTGCCACCAGCCTAACGGTAGCATACCTCTCCTACGAGCAGTACTTC. Translating gives CATSLTVAYLSYEQYF.

In the case of this clone: A read error may account for a junction end that differs from germline. The chain uses TRBV6-6 and TRBJ2-5; no reliable D call. The CDR3 runs to 15 residues. Germline lookup yields CDR1 MNHNY and CDR2 SVGAGI (reference sequence). CDR3 protein: CASSYGPGLQQTQYF. The CDR3 coding sequence is TGTGCCAGCAGTTACGGCCCTGGGCTCCAACAGACCCAGTACTTC.

The chain employs TRBV7-3 and TRBJ2-1; the D gene is possibly TRBD1 (6 bases). The V gene's germline CDR1 is SGHTA and CDR2 FQGTGA. V lost 4 bases and J 4 bases, leaving 11 bases between the germline ends. This CDR3 has 14 amino acids. CDR3 sequence: CASSSGQLYNEQFF. DNA of the CDR3: TGTGCCAGCAGCTCAGGACAGCTTTACAATGAGCAGTTCTTC.

This sequence joins TRBV7-9 and TRBJ1-2, with unresolved D. Germline CDR1 is SEHNR and CDR2 is FQNEAQ (reference sequence). The CDR3 totals 12 residues. V lost 8 bases to trimming and J lost 3 bases, with 10 bases between them. CDR3 nucleotides: TGTGCCAGCGGCGGGTCAGACTATGGCTACACCTTC. Protein: CASGGSDYGYTF.

The rearrangement joins TRBV5-1 to TRBJ1-1; the D gene is possibly TRBD1 (6 bases). Trimming left V 4 bases short and J 7 bases short, with 20 bases between. Germline loops: CDR1 SGHRS, CDR2 YFSETQ. The length of the CDR3 is 15 residues. CDR3 nucleotide sequence: TGCGCCAGCAGCCTGTCACAGGGTTTCTTGGTTGAAGCTTTCTTT. Amino acids: CASSLSQGFLVEAFF.

This sequence joins TRBV11-3 and TRBJ2-7; TRBD2 aligns across 14 bases. Germline V gene sequence: CDR1 SGHNT, CDR2 YENEEA. The trim removed 3 bases at V and 3 bases at J, leaving 10 bases unmatched. The CDR3 contains 18 residues. The CDR3 DNA is TGTGCCAGCAGCTTTAACTTCCCGGGACTAGCGGGAGACTACGAGCAGTACTTC. Protein: CASSFNFPGLAGDYEQYF.

On this clone itself: Other DNA sequences in this specimen translate into the identical CDR3. The chain carries TRBV19 and TRBJ2-3; TRBD2 might be the D (6 bases). This CDR3 region has 14 residues. Looked up from germline, CDR1 is LNHDA and CDR2 is SQIVND (reference sequence). V was cut by 4 bases and J by 1 base, with 9 bases left in between. CDR3 bases: TGTGCCAGTAGTAGGGCTAGCGGCACAGATACGCAGTATTTT. This sequence encodes CASSRASGTDTQYF.

The genes are TRBV19 and TRBJ1-6; D might be TRBD1 (5 bases). The V end lost 5 bases, the J end lost 0 bases, and 11 bases lay between the germline ends. CDR1 is LNHDA, CDR2 SQIVND, per germline (reference sequence). The CDR3 length is 16 residues. The CDR3 protein is CASSRDGSSYNSPLHF. Written as DNA, the CDR3 is TGTGCCAGTAGTCGGGACGGGAGCTCCTATAATTCACCCCTCCACTTT.

The genes are TRBV5-4 and TRBJ1-2; D uncertain. Trimming cost V 0 bases and J 7 bases, with 10 bases left between them. This CDR3 is 13 amino acids long. Germline V gene sequence: CDR1 SGHNT, CDR2 YYREEE (reference sequence). Here the CDR3 reads CASSLADLGGYTF. In DNA form, the CDR3 reads TGTGCCAGCAGCTTGGCAGACCTGGGTGGCTACACCTTC.

The genes are TRBV28 and TRBJ2-3, with D maybe TRBD2 (5 bases). This CDR3 is 16 amino acids long. V lost 2 bases to trimming and J lost 2 bases, with 14 bases between them. CDR1 and CDR2 (germline): MDHEN, SYDVKM. The CDR3 sequence: CASSLGGGGSTDTQYF. CDR3 in DNA: TGTGCCAGCAGTTTAGGCGGCGGAGGATCCACAGATACGCAGTATTTT.

The chain uses TRBV7-2 and TRBJ1-2; 7 positions match TRBD1. Unmatched junction bases numbered 5, after V lost 6 bases and J lost 4 bases. Germline V gives CDR1 SGHTA, CDR2 FQGNSA. The CDR3 consists of 13 residues. CDR3 nucleotide sequence: TGTGCCAGCAGAGCCGGGGACAGCTATGGCTACACCTTC. It translates to CASRAGDSYGYTF.

V gene TRBV28 combines with J gene TRBJ1-2; D is ambiguous. The CDR3 consists of 11 residues. Germline values: CDR1 MDHEN, CDR2 SYDVKM. The V gene lost 8 bases and the J gene lost 7 bases, with 11 bases spanning the gap. CDR3 coding DNA: TGTGCCAGCGCATCGCTGGGTGGCTACACCTTC. As protein: CASASLGGYTF.

V gene TRBV5-5 combines with J gene TRBJ2-5; D may correspond to TRBD1 or TRBD2 (7 bases each). The V gene lost 4 bases and the J gene lost 2 bases, with 15 bases spanning the gap. CDR3 length equals 15 residues. Per the germline V gene, CDR1 is SGHKS and CDR2 is YYEKEE (reference sequence). The CDR3 nucleotides are TGTGCCAGCAGCCAGAACAGGGGAGGGCAAGAGACCCAGTACTTC. Translating gives CASSQNRGGQETQYF.

This chain links TRBV2 with TRBJ2-7; D remains ambiguous. Germline V gene lookup returns CDR1 SNHLY and CDR2 FYNNEI. Trimming removed 4 bases from V and 3 bases from J, with 10 bases in between. The CDR3 totals 13 residues. The CDR3 reads CASSVYYLYEQYF. CDR3 bases: TGTGCCAGCAGTGTATACTACCTCTACGAGCAGTACTTC.

As DNA, the CDR3 is TGTGCCAGCAGTTACGGGCGGTCCGGACAGAATTCACCCCTCCACTTT. Translating it yields CASSYGRSGQNSPLHF. The chain joins TRBV6-5 to TRBJ1-6, with D possibly TRBD1 on 6 matching bases. The germline gives CDR1 MNHEY, CDR2 SVGAGI. Trimming left V 2 bases short and J 7 bases short, with 15 bases between. The CDR3 is made up of 16 amino acids.

V is TRBV24-1 and J is TRBJ2-7, with D unresolved. The CDR3 loop spans 14 amino acids. Per the germline V gene, CDR1 is KGHDR and CDR2 is SFDVKD. V was cut by 4 bases and J by 0 bases, with 9 bases left in between. The CDR3 here is CATSDPRSSYEQYF. The DNA for the CDR3 is TGTGCCACCAGTGACCCTCGTTCCTCCTACGAGCAGTACTTC.

This clone appeared once. CDR3 nucleotides: TGTGCCAGCAGCCGACCCTCGAACACTTGGCGTTGGGACAGGGAGACCCAGTACTTC. Its protein is CASSRPSNTWRWDRETQYF. The V call is TRBV6-2 or TRBV6-3, the J call TRBJ2-5; 8 bases agree with TRBD1. The CDR3 covers 19 residues. Germline V gives CDR1 MNHEY, CDR2 SVGEGT. J was trimmed by 5 bases and V by 6 bases; bases with no gene match: 23.

The chain couples TRBV5-6 to TRBJ2-5, with TRBD2 as a possible D gene (5 bases). V was shortened by 1 base and J by 5 bases, with 12 bases between the two germline ends. The CDR3 covers 14 residues. Germline CDR1 reads SGHDT; CDR2 reads YYEEEE. CDR3 coding DNA: TGTGCCAGCAGCTTGATCGGAGGCCGGGAGACCCAGTACTTC. It encodes CASSLIGGRETQYF.

The chain joins TRBV4-1 to TRBJ1-4; D is unresolved. Germline CDR1 reads MGHRA; CDR2 reads YSYEKL. V was cut by 0 bases and J by 1 base, with 15 bases left in between. The length of the CDR3 is 18 residues. The CDR3 bases are TGCGCCAGCAGCCAAGATGATAGCCGCCTCAAAACTAATGAAAAACTGTTTTTT. Its protein product is CASSQDDSRLKTNEKLFF.

This chain links TRBV5-1 with TRBJ2-1; D is unresolved. CDR1 and CDR2 from the germline V gene are SGHRS and YFSETQ. Trimming shortened V by 7 bases and J by 0 bases, and 11 bases separated the two germline ends. The CDR3 spans 14 residues. The CDR3 coding sequence is TGCGCCAGCGCCCTTCTTTCCTCCTACAATGAGCAGTTCTTC. Its translation is CASALLSSYNEQFF.

V and J are TRBV4-2 and TRBJ1-6; D is unclear. The V end was cut by 0 bases, the J end by 5 bases, with 14 bases between. This CDR3 is 17 amino acids long. From germline, CDR1 is LGHNA and CDR2 YNFKEQ. CDR3 sequence: CASSQDAGFANNSPLHF. DNA of the CDR3: TGTGCCAGCAGCCAAGACGCGGGGTTCGCCAATAATTCACCCCTCCACTTT.

The V gene is TRBV14, the J gene TRBJ2-5; D not resolved. The CDR3 is 16 residues long. Germline CDR1 reads SGHDN; CDR2 reads FVKESK. Trimming cost V 4 bases and J 5 bases, with 20 bases left between them. CDR3 coding DNA: TGTGCCAGCAGCCCTTTGGGATGGGAAAAGGTTGAGACCCAGTACTTC. Its protein product is CASSPLGWEKVETQYF.

This clone was seen once. This chain uses TRBV11-3 with TRBJ1-1, with TRBD1 as a possible D gene (6 bases). The CDR3 has 15 residues. Germline lookup yields CDR1 SGHNT and CDR2 YENEEA. Between the trimmed V and J ends, which lost 4 bases and 1 base, there was a span of 13 bases. Here the CDR3 reads CASSSGTLGNTEAFF. CDR3 nucleotide sequence: TGTGCCAGCAGCTCCGGGACACTGGGGAACACTGAAGCTTTCTTT. Combining the CDR3 with reference TRBV11-3 and TRBJ1-1 gives the whole variable domain EAGVVQSPRYKIIEKKQPVAFWCNPISGHNTLYWYLQNLGQGPELLIRYENEEAVDDSQLPKDRFSAERLKGVDSTLKIQPAELGDSAVYLCASSSGTLGNTEAFFGQGTRLTVV.

The V gene is TRBV27, the J gene TRBJ2-1; D is possibly TRBD2 (6 bases). Germline V gives CDR1 MNHEY, CDR2 SMNVEV (reference sequence). The V gene lost 3 bases and the J gene lost 7 bases, with 13 bases spanning the gap. This CDR3 spans 14 amino acids. The CDR3 is CASSFWGRENEQFF. The CDR3 DNA reads TGTGCCAGCAGTTTCTGGGGCCGGGAGAATGAGCAGTTCTTC.